The 2 T cell receptor beta chains below all came from one sample that was sequenced in a study of CD8+ T cells in alopecia areata. The sequencing template was cDNA reverse transcribed from extracted RNA. Clones were read by immunoSEQ multiplex PCR, and TCRdb kept only the in-frame ones, dropping some. The profile shows more than 150,000 clones, approximately 56% of them singletons. The specimen comprised CD4+ T cells sorted from blood, sampled at week 0. These receptors all stem from a human donor with alopecia areata.

The CDR3 region is CASSPRDSNNSPLHF. In DNA, the CDR3 is TGTGCCAGCTCACCCCGGGACAGCAATAATTCACCCCTCCACTTT. This chain links TRBV18 with TRBJ1-6, with 7 bases lining up with TRBD1. J was trimmed by 5 bases and V by 3 bases; bases with no gene match: 4. Germline V gene sequence: CDR1 KGHSH, CDR2 LQKENI. This CDR3 comprises 15 residues.

The rearrangement uses TRBV4-1 and TRBJ2-3, with TRBD1 matching 8 bases. Germline CDR1 MGHRA, CDR2 YSYEKL. The length of the CDR3 is 22 residues. J gave up 2 bases and V 0 bases, and 22 bases lay outside the gene matches. CDR3 amino acids: CASSQDLRVDRVRPSNTDTQYF. The CDR3 bases are TGCGCCAGCAGCCAAGATTTAAGGGTGGACAGGGTAAGGCCTAGCAACACAGATACGCAGTATTTT.